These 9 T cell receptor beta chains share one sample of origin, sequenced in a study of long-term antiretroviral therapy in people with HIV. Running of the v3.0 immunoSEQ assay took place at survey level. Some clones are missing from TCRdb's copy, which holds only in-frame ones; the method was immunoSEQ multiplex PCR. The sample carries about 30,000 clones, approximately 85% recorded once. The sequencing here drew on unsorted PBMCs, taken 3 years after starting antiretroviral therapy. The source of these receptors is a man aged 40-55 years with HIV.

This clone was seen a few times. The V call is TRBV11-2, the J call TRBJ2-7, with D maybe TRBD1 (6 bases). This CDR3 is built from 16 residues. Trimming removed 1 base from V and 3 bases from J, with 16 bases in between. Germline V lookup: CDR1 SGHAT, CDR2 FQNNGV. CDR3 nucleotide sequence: TGTGCCAGCAGCTTAGCCCCGGCAGGGGAAGACTACGAGCAGTACTTC. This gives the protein CASSLAPAGEDYEQYF.

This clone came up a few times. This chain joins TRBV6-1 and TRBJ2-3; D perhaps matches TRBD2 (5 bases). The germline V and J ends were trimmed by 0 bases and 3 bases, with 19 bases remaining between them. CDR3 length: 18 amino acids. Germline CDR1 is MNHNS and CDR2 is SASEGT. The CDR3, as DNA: TGTGCCAGCAGTGAAGCAACCTACTACGGAGGTCAGACAGATACGCAGTATTTT. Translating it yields CASSEATYYGGQTDTQYF.

This CDR3 reads CASSPQGAGEQYF. For the CDR3, the DNA is TGTGCCAGCAGCCCTCAGGGGGCTGGGGAGCAGTACTTC. V gene TRBV7-9 combines with J gene TRBJ2-7, with 8 bases that match TRBD1. V trimming: 5 bases; J trimming: 7 bases; junction bases outside the gene matches: 7. This CDR3 has 13 residues. The germline CDR1 and CDR2 sequences are SEHNR and FQNEAQ (reference sequence).

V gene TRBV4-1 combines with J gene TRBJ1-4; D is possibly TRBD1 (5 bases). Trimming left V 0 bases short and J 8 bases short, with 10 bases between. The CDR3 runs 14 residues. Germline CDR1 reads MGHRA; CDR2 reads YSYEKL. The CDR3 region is CASSQEAGREKLFF. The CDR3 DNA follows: TGCGCCAGCAGCCAAGAAGCAGGGCGGGAAAAACTGTTTTTT.

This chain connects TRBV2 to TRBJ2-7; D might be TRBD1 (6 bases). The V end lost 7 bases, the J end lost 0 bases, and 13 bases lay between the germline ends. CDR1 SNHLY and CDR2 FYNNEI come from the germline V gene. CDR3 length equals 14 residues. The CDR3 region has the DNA TGTGCCAGCAAGGCACAGGGATCCTCCTACGAGCAGTACTTC. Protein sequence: CASKAQGSSYEQYF.

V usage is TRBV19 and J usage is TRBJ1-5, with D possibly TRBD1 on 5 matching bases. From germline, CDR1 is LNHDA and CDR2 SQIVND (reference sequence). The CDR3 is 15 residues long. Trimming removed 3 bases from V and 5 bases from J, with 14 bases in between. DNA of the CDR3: TGTGCCAGTAGTATCCACCAGGGAGGGCATCAGCCCCAGCATTTT. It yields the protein CASSIHQGGHQPQHF.

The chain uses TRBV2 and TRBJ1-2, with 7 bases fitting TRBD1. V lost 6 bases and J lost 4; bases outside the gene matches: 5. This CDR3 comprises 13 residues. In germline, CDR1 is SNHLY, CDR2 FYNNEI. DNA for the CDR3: TGTGCCAGCAGCGGGACAGAGGCCTATGGCTACACCTTC. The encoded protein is CASSGTEAYGYTF.

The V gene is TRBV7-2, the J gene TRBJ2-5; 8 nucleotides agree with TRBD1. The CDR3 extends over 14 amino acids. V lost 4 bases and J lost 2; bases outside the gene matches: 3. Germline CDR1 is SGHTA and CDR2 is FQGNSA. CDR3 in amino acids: CASSYRTGQETQYF. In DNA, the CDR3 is TGTGCCAGCAGCTACCGGACAGGGCAAGAGACCCAGTACTTC.

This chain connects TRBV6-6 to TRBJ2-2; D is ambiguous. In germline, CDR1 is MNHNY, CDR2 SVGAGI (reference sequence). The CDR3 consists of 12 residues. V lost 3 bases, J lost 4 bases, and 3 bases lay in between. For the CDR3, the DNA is TGTGCCAGCAGTTATATCACCGGGGAGCTGTTTTTT. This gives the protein CASSYITGELFF.